The 13 T cell receptor beta chains below come from one sample, sequenced in a study of CD8 T cells in Susac syndrome. Roughly 0.45 to 1 ug RNA was reverse transcribed with random hexamers. MiXCR, run by TCRdb on the immunoSEQ multiplex PCR reads, gives a single entry per CDR3 protein. The table includes some 160,000 distinct CDR3 sequences, 90% to 96% detected once. Sequencing used CD4+ T cells from PBMCs. These receptors were obtained from a human donor with Susac syndrome.

The chain recombines TRBV25-1 with TRBJ1-2; 7 nucleotides align to TRBD1. The V gene end was trimmed by 4 bases and the J gene end by 8 bases; junction bases not matched to a gene: 10. CDR3 length equals 14 residues. Germline V gives CDR1 MGHDK, CDR2 SYGVNS. The CDR3, as DNA: TGTGCCAGCAGTGTGATTGACAGGGTAGAAGGCTACACCTTC. Translated, it gives CASSVIDRVEGYTF.

V gene TRBV20-1 combines with J gene TRBJ2-7; no reliable D call. CDR1 is DFQATT and CDR2 is SNEGSKA in the germline V gene (reference sequence). Between the trimmed V and J ends, which lost 0 bases and 0 bases, there was a span of 12 bases. The CDR3 runs 15 residues. The CDR3 is CSARDARRSSYEQYF. The DNA for the CDR3 is TGCAGTGCTAGAGATGCCCGCCGCAGCTCCTACGAGCAGTACTTC.

V gene TRBV4-1 combines with J gene TRBJ1-2; the D gene is possibly TRBD1 (6 bases). Germline V gene lookup returns CDR1 MGHRA and CDR2 YSYEKL. This CDR3 is 15 amino acids long. The V end lost 4 bases, the J end lost 2 bases, and 14 bases lay between the germline ends. The CDR3 DNA is TGCGCCAGCAGCCCTTCGCCAGGGGAGAACTATGGCTACACCTTC. It is translated as CASSPSPGENYGYTF.

DNA for the CDR3: TGTGCCAGCAGTTTAAGTGCAGGATTTCAGCCCCAGCATTTT. This codes for CASSLSAGFQPQHF. The rearrangement uses TRBV12-3 or TRBV12-4 and TRBJ1-5; D ambiguous. V lost 2 bases to trimming and J lost 6 bases, with 11 bases between them. This CDR3 is built from 14 residues.

The chain recombines TRBV4-1 with TRBJ2-5; D unclear. Germline CDR1 reads MGHRA; CDR2 reads YSYEKL. CDR3 length: 16 residues. Trimming shortened V by 2 bases and J by 0 bases, and 13 bases separated the two germline ends. Here the CDR3 reads CASSQIPVGNQETQYF. The CDR3 region has the DNA TGCGCCAGCAGCCAAATTCCCGTGGGGAACCAAGAGACCCAGTACTTC.

This clonotype appeared once. V usage is TRBV20-1 and J usage is TRBJ1-1; D might be TRBD1 (6 bases). This CDR3 spans 13 amino acids. Trimming removed 6 bases from V and 4 bases from J, with 15 bases in between. The germline V gene encodes CDR1 DFQATT and CDR2 SNEGSKA (reference sequence). The CDR3 DNA sequence: TGCAGTGCAAGGGGGACTTCGGTCACTGAAGCTTTCTTT. It encodes CSARGTSVTEAFF.

This chain connects TRBV19 to TRBJ2-3; weak D call: TRBD2 (6 bases). CDR1 LNHDA and CDR2 SQIVND come from the germline V gene (reference sequence). This CDR3 region has 11 residues. Trimming removed 4 bases at V and 10 bases at J, with 9 bases between. CDR3 in amino acids: CASSTGDAQYF. For the CDR3, the DNA is TGTGCCAGTAGTACGGGGGACGCGCAGTATTTT.

In this sample, this clonotype turned up once. The chain has TRBV9 and TRBJ1-5; 10 nucleotides match TRBD1. The CDR3 is 15 amino acids. Germline assignment: CDR1 SGDLS and CDR2 YYNGEE. With 2 bases clipped from V and 6 bases from J, the junction kept 5 bases outside the gene matches. The CDR3 here is CASSVGTGVGQPQHF. Written as DNA, the CDR3 is TGTGCCAGCAGCGTCGGGACAGGGGTAGGTCAGCCCCAGCATTTT.

As DNA, the CDR3 is TGCAGTGCACAAACAGGGTATGGCTACACCTTC. It encodes CSAQTGYGYTF. The gene calls are TRBV20-1 and TRBJ1-2; weak D call: TRBD1 (6 bases). Germline-derived CDR1 and CDR2 are DFQATT and SNEGSKA (reference sequence). The V and J ends lost 6 bases and 5 bases respectively, with 10 bases between them. This CDR3 has 11 residues.

This clonotype has only one observation. The CDR3 sequence is CASSPPDRGDYNEQFF. CDR3 DNA: TGTGCCAGCAGCCCTCCGGACAGGGGCGATTACAATGAGCAGTTCTTC. J is TRBJ2-1 and V is TRBV9; 9 bases map to TRBD1. The length of the CDR3 is 16 residues. The trim removed 4 bases at V and 4 bases at J, leaving 9 bases unmatched. CDR1 and CDR2 (germline): SGDLS, YYNGEE.

The gene calls are TRBV14 and TRBJ2-7, with D perhaps TRBD2 (5 bases). This CDR3 region has 12 residues. Between the trimmed V and J ends, which lost 3 bases and 9 bases, there was a span of 12 bases. Germline values: CDR1 SGHDN, CDR2 FVKESK. CDR3 in DNA: TGTGCCAGCAGCCATTCCCTCCGGGGGCAGTACTTC. It specifies CASSHSLRGQYF.

This chain uses TRBV18 with TRBJ2-5; perhaps TRBD1 as D (5 bases). Germline CDR1 reads KGHSH; CDR2 reads LQKENI. With 3 bases removed from V and 1 base from J, the gap between germline ends came to 9 bases. The CDR3 spans 14 residues. The CDR3 sequence: CASSPKGSQETQYF. The DNA of the CDR3 is TGTGCCAGCTCACCCAAGGGGTCCCAAGAGACCCAGTACTTC.

The chain employs TRBV12-3 or TRBV12-4 and TRBJ1-1, with 8 nucleotides matching TRBD1. CDR3 length equals 19 residues. V was pared by 4 bases and J by 0 bases, with 16 bases of the junction left unmatched. The CDR3 here is CASSYRLGTGRKMNTEAFF. CDR3 nucleotides: TGTGCCAGCAGTTATCGTCTGGGGACAGGTCGTAAGATGAACACTGAAGCTTTCTTT.